This T cell receptor (beta chain) was sequenced in a study of T-cell memory formation after mild COVID-19. Study-wide context: Largely, TCR clusters stayed within a single donor. Study results and limitations: Detection of some responders pre-infection suggested pre-existing cross-reactive memory T cells participated. Largely, contracting CD4+ clones fell within CM and EM, and contracting CD8+ clones within EMRA. Specificity for SARS-CoV-2 was not confirmed among the second-wave clones peaking on day 37.

In its sample, this clonotype was seen many times. Its antigen is undetermined. Germline assignment: CDR1 DFQATT and CDR2 SNEGSKA (reference sequence). CDR3 length: 12 residues. V lost 3 bases and J lost 4; bases outside the gene matches: 0. TCRdb reprocessed the 5' RACE reads via MiXCR and lists one record per CDR3 protein. In the table there are around 310,000 distinct CDR3 sequences, about a sixth of which are singletons. Material: PBMCs or a T cell subset sorted from them (not recorded which). The rearrangement joins TRBV20-1 to TRBJ2-5; TRBD2 aligns across 9 bases. This clonotype was sampled from a young man who had mild COVID-19 (a few samples of this study predate the infection). Cell type and time point are not known. The CDR3 loop is CSARTSGETQYF. CDR3 nucleotides: TGCAGTGCTAGGACTAGCGGAGAGACCCAGTACTTC.